Each of the 14 T cell receptor beta chains below was sequenced from the same sample in a study of control samples from healthy donors and cancer patients. Using immunoSEQ multiplex PCR, the repertoire was profiled, and TCRdb retains in-frame clones only, with some absent. The sample has some 200,000 clones; 91% are singletons. The sequenced sample consisted of blood. All receptors derive from a woman aged 25 to 45 in good health.

The chain joins TRBV6-2 or TRBV6-3 to TRBJ2-2; a weak D match, TRBD1 (6 bases). Germline V gene data show CDR1 as MNHEY and CDR2 as SVGEGT. This CDR3 has 15 residues. V was pared by 0 bases and J by 2 bases, with 7 bases between. The CDR3, as DNA: TGTGCCAGCAGTTACTCCGGGACAAACACCGGGGAGCTGTTTTTT. It is translated as CASSYSGTNTGELFF.

The V gene is TRBV19, the J gene TRBJ1-5; tentative D call: TRBD1 (6 bases). Between the trimmed V and J ends, which lost 5 bases and 9 bases, there was a span of 17 bases. Germline V lookup: CDR1 LNHDA, CDR2 SQIVND (reference sequence). The CDR3 loop spans 14 amino acids. The DNA of the CDR3 is TGTGCCAGTAGTGGAATAGCCACAGGGCCGCCCCAGCATTTT. Amino acid sequence: CASSGIATGPPQHF.

CDR3: CASGRGTGNTIYF. The CDR3 nucleotides read TGTGCCAGCGGGAGGGGGACTGGAAACACCATATATTTT. The chain combines TRBV3-1 (or the pseudogene TRBV3-2) with TRBJ1-3; maybe TRBD1 (6 bases). Germline CDR1 and CDR2: LGHDT and YNNKEL (reference sequence). The length of the CDR3 is 13 residues. V was pared by 8 bases and J by 2 bases, with 10 bases between.

The chain combines TRBV10-2 with TRBJ1-5; the match to TRBD1 covers 10 bases. The CDR3 is made up of 13 amino acids. V shed 7 bases, J shed 11 bases, and the junction held 8 bases outside the gene matches. From germline, CDR1 is WSHSY and CDR2 SAAADI. In DNA form, the CDR3 reads TGCGCCAGCAACGAGACAGGGGGCAAGGCCCAGCATTTT. As protein: CASNETGGKAQHF.

The chain combines TRBV5-1 with TRBJ2-1, with 14 bases identical to TRBD2. This CDR3 has 15 amino acids. Germline CDR1 SGHRS, CDR2 YFSETQ. Trimming at V came to 4 bases and at J to 4 bases, leaving 1 base not matched to a gene. CDR3 DNA: TGCGCCAGCAGCAGGACTAGCGGGGGGTACAATGAGCAGTTCTTC. Translation: CASSRTSGGYNEQFF.

The rearrangement links TRBV6-1 to TRBJ2-1; D might be TRBD1 or TRBD2, each matching 6 bases. Deletions cut 0 bases from V and 2 bases from J, with 14 bases between. The CDR3 covers 17 residues. Germline V lookup: CDR1 MNHNS, CDR2 SASEGT. CDR3 bases: TGTGCCAGCAGTGAAGCCGGGCAACGGGGGCCCTACAATGAGCAGTTCTTC. It specifies CASSEAGQRGPYNEQFF.

The chain has TRBV29-1 and TRBJ2-3; weak D call: TRBD2 (5 bases). The CDR3 is 13 amino acids. V lost 4 bases and J 1 base, leaving 9 bases between the germline ends. CDR1 is SQVTM and CDR2 is ANQGSEA in the germline V gene. The CDR3 DNA reads TGCAGCGTTGGGAGTAGCGGCACAGATACGCAGTATTTT. Its protein product is CSVGSSGTDTQYF.

This rearrangement joins TRBV19 to TRBJ2-1, with no clear D. Per the germline V gene, CDR1 is LNHDA and CDR2 is SQIVND (reference sequence). V was pared by 3 bases and J by 3 bases, with 6 bases between. The CDR3 loop spans 13 amino acids. The CDR3 sequence is CASSMGSYNEQFF. As DNA, the CDR3 is TGTGCCAGTAGTATGGGCAGCTACAATGAGCAGTTCTTC.

V and J are TRBV27 and TRBJ2-7, with 7 positions matching TRBD2. CDR1 is MNHEY, CDR2 SMNVEV, per germline (reference sequence). The ends lost 6 bases at V and 2 bases at J; junction bases unmatched: 10. The CDR3 spans 15 residues. The CDR3 sequence is CASRMFSGPPYEQYF. Written as DNA, the CDR3 is TGTGCCAGCAGGATGTTTAGCGGGCCTCCCTACGAGCAGTACTTC.

The chain joins TRBV11-1 to TRBJ2-3; 7 positions match TRBD2. The germline CDR1 and CDR2 sequences are SGHAT and FQDESV (reference sequence). V trimming: 5 bases; J trimming: 1 base; junction bases outside the gene matches: 9. The CDR3 has 16 residues. As DNA, the CDR3 is TGTGCCAGCAGCGCCCGACTAGCAGCCCGCACAGATACGCAGTATTTT. Amino acid sequence: CASSARLAARTDTQYF.

The table lists this clone with a count of one. J is TRBJ2-1 and V is TRBV7-6; D remains ambiguous. The CDR3 runs 14 residues. The germline gives CDR1 SGHVS, CDR2 FNYEAQ. V was cut by 3 bases and J by 7 bases, with 13 bases left in between. The CDR3 nucleotides read TGTGCCAGCAGCTTTTCCGGGTTTGGTAATGAGCAGTTCTTC. This codes for CASSFSGFGNEQFF.

The rearrangement uses TRBV9 and TRBJ1-1; D gene unclear. The CDR3 spans 15 residues. Germline V gives CDR1 SGDLS, CDR2 YYNGEE. V was cut by 0 bases and J by 1 base, with 10 bases left in between. The CDR3 region has the DNA TGTGCCAGCAGCGTAGAAGGCAGGACGAACACTGAAGCTTTCTTT. This translates into CASSVEGRTNTEAFF.

The chain combines TRBV7-3 with TRBJ2-3; D remains ambiguous. Per germline, CDR1 SGHTA and CDR2 FQGTGA. The V and J ends lost 2 bases and 0 bases respectively, with 6 bases between them. CDR3 size: 14 residues. The CDR3 nucleotides read TGTGCCAGCAGCTTACATCCAAGCACAGATACGCAGTATTTT. It codes for CASSLHPSTDTQYF.

The chain uses TRBV19 and TRBJ2-3; 8 positions agree with TRBD1. Per the germline V gene, CDR1 is LNHDA and CDR2 is SQIVND (reference sequence). CDR3 length: 14 residues. With V trimmed by 8 bases and J by 0 bases, 4 bases remained unmatched. The CDR3 coding sequence is TGTGCCAGTTGGGACAGGTTTAGCACAGATACGCAGTATTTT. Residues: CASWDRFSTDTQYF.